Below, 13 T cell receptor beta chains from the same sample are listed, as sequenced in a study of shared clonotypes between healthy human individuals. Profiling relied on immunoSEQ multiplex PCR, and the TCRdb table lists in-frame clones only, not all of them. The repertoire holds 1,400,000 or so clones, with approximately 98.5% as singletons. Sequences were obtained from naive CD4+ T cells sorted from blood. As for subset: CD45RA+ positively selected. All receptors come from a man aged 30-40 years in good health.

The rearrangement links TRBV7-2 to TRBJ2-3; the D gene is possibly TRBD1 (6 bases). The CDR3 runs 15 residues. V was shortened by 7 bases and J by 3 bases, with 17 bases between the two germline ends. Germline CDR1 SGHTA, CDR2 FQGNSA. The CDR3 protein is CASIGTRGFTDTQYF. CDR3 DNA sequence: TGTGCCAGCATCGGGACACGGGGATTTACAGATACGCAGTATTTT.

This chain links TRBV28 with TRBJ1-3, with D tentatively TRBD1 (6 bases). Trimming removed 6 bases at V and 3 bases at J, with 12 bases between. Germline lookup yields CDR1 MDHEN and CDR2 SYDVKM. The CDR3 is made up of 14 amino acids. CDR3 loop: CASRPNRVGNTIYF. In nucleotides, the CDR3 is TGTGCCAGCAGGCCCAACAGGGTTGGAAACACCATATATTTT.

The sample holds one count of this clone. The CDR3 loop is CASSNNRGPGANVLTF. CDR3 DNA: TGTGCCAGCAGTAACAACAGGGGGCCCGGAGCCAACGTCCTGACTTTC. The chain is built from TRBV2 and TRBJ2-6; TRBD1 matches at 9 bases. Germline V gene lookup returns CDR1 SNHLY and CDR2 FYNNEI. V lost 5 bases and J lost 7; bases outside the gene matches: 9. This CDR3 is built from 16 residues. Full variable domain (remainder filled in from reference TRBV2 and TRBJ2-6): EPEVTQTPSHQVTQMGQEVILRCVPISNHLYFYWYRQILGQKVEFLVSFYNNEISEKSEIFDDQFSVERPDGSNFTLKIRSTKLEDSAMYFCASSNNRGPGANVLTFGAGSRLTVL.

In DNA form, the CDR3 reads TGCAGCGTTGATGTTGGTAGCGGGAGTAGGGTGGACACAGATACGCAGTATTTT. Its translation is CSVDVGSGSRVDTDTQYF. The rearrangement joins TRBV29-1 to TRBJ2-3; TRBD2 matches at 9 bases. Germline V CDR1 and CDR2: SQVTM, ANQGSEA. CDR3 size: 18 residues. Trimming took 3 bases from V and 2 from J; bases not matched to a gene: 15.

The chain is built from TRBV5-1 and TRBJ2-3; no clear D gene. This CDR3 has 14 amino acids. The germline V gene has CDR1 SGHRS and CDR2 YFSETQ. V lost 1 base and J 6 bases, leaving 12 bases between the germline ends. Written as DNA, the CDR3 is TGCGCCAGCAGCTTGACCCAGATTTTGGATACGCAGTATTTT. Translated: CASSLTQILDTQYF.

In its sample, this clone was seen once. The V call is TRBV7-7, the J call TRBJ2-1, with TRBD2 matching over 10 bases. Germline V lookup: CDR1 SSHAT, CDR2 FNYEAQ (reference sequence). V was pared by 0 bases and J by 5 bases, with 4 bases of the junction left unmatched. This CDR3 region has 16 residues. CDR3 nucleotides: TGTGCCAGCAGCTTAGCGGGACTAGCGTCCCACAATGAGCAGTTCTTC. Residues: CASSLAGLASHNEQFF.

This clone was seen a single time. The V and J genes are TRBV7-8 and TRBJ2-1; 13 bases fit TRBD2. The germline V gene encodes CDR1 SGHVS and CDR2 FQNEAQ. Germline trimming cut 6 bases from V and 6 bases from J; bases unmatched to any gene: 5. The CDR3 length is 15 residues. The CDR3 DNA follows: TGTGCCAGCAGTCACGGGACTAGCGGGACCAATGAGCAGTTCTTC. Amino acid sequence: CASSHGTSGTNEQFF.

V gene TRBV7-9 combines with J gene TRBJ2-2; D is undetermined. This CDR3 is built from 15 residues. V lost 3 bases, J lost 0 bases, and 8 bases lay in between. The germline CDR1 and CDR2 sequences are SEHNR and FQNEAQ (reference sequence). The DNA of the CDR3 is TGTGCCAGCAGCTTGGCAGCCCCGAACACCGGGGAGCTGTTTTTT. It specifies CASSLAAPNTGELFF.

The J gene is TRBJ2-3, the V gene TRBV15; D perhaps matches TRBD2 (5 bases). Germline loops: CDR1 LNHNV, CDR2 YYDKDF (reference sequence). This CDR3 is built from 16 residues. Trimming cost V 1 base and J 1 base, with 12 bases left between them. CDR3 nucleotides: TGTGCCACCAGCAGAGGGCCACACGGGGGCACAGATACGCAGTATTTT. It yields the protein CATSRGPHGGTDTQYF.

This clone was detected once. The V and J genes are TRBV10-3 and TRBJ1-2; weak D call: TRBD1 (5 bases). Germline V lookup: CDR1 ENHRY, CDR2 SYGVKD. The CDR3 spans 14 residues. Trimming took off 7 bases at V and 8 bases at J, with 20 bases between the two ends. As DNA, the CDR3 is TGTGCCATCACAAGCGACACCCAGGGCGGCGGCTACACCTTC. This gives the protein CAITSDTQGGGYTF.

The V call is TRBV28, the J call TRBJ2-7; 11 bases match TRBD1. This CDR3 region has 15 residues. The germline V gene encodes CDR1 MDHEN and CDR2 SYDVKM. J lost 3 bases, V lost 6 bases, and 7 bases had no gene match. The CDR3 protein is CASRAPGTGGYEQYF. CDR3 sequence (DNA): TGTGCCAGCAGGGCTCCTGGGACAGGGGGCTACGAGCAGTACTTC. The full variable domain, rest sourced from reference TRBV28 and TRBJ2-7, is DVKVTQSSRYLVKRTGEKVFLECVQDMDHENMFWYRQDPGLGLRLIYFSYDVKMKEKGDIPEGYSVSREKKERFSLILESASTNQTSMYLCASRAPGTGGYEQYFGPGTRLTVT.

V is TRBV2 and J is TRBJ2-1; 8 bases agree with TRBD1. The CDR3 sequence is 14 residues long. J was trimmed by 1 base and V by 6 bases; bases with no gene match: 2. Germline V gene sequence: CDR1 SNHLY, CDR2 FYNNEI. The CDR3 protein is CASSGTGSYNEQFF. CDR3 bases: TGTGCCAGCAGCGGGACAGGTTCCTACAATGAGCAGTTCTTC.

The chain links TRBV5-1 to TRBJ1-2, with D uncertain. Trimming stripped 0 bases from V and 6 bases from J, with 18 bases between. This CDR3 contains 16 residues. Germline V lookup: CDR1 SGHRS, CDR2 YFSETQ. The CDR3 DNA follows: TGCGCCAGCAGCTTGGAGCGCGGGAGGTTCGCTCATGGCTACACCTTC. Encoded protein: CASSLERGRFAHGYTF.